This T cell receptor (beta chain) was identified in a study of glioma-infiltrating T cells after dendritic cell vaccination. Study-wide background: Patients received three intradermal dendritic cell vaccine injections at biweekly intervals.

The germline CDR1 and CDR2 sequences are SGHNT and YYREEE (reference sequence). This CDR3 is built from 14 residues. Trimming pared 4 bases from V and 4 bases from J, leaving 14 bases between. The repertoire was sequenced with immunoSEQ multiplex PCR; TCRdb's copy has only in-frame clones and lacks some. The table includes roughly 70,000 clones, 82% detected once. The sequencing used blood, collected before dendritic cell vaccination. The receptor was isolated from a human donor with glioblastoma. The rearrangement joins TRBV5-4 to TRBJ1-1, with D uncertain. CDR3 protein: CASSNSRGITEAFF. The CDR3 bases are TGTGCCAGCAGCAATTCCCGAGGGATCACTGAAGCTTTCTTT.